Described below is a single TCR beta chain sequence and its context. The sample originates from a study of blood T cell repertoires in COVID-19. As for the study in general: Acute and convalescent COVID-19 specimens originated in the United States, Italy and Spain.

TCRdb keeps only in-frame clones here, not all; method: immunoSEQ multiplex PCR. The sample has roughly 49,000 clones; roughly 85% are singletons. The clonotype originates from a human donor in a cohort sampled during active COVID-19. The sequenced sample consisted of peripheral blood.

The CDR3 nucleotides are TGTGCCAGCAGCCAAGCCCGGGGGGACTCCCCGGGGACTGAAGCTTTCTTT. The encoded protein is CASSQARGDSPGTEAFF. The V and J genes are TRBV14 and TRBJ1-1; D perhaps matches TRBD1 (5 bases). Germline CDR1 and CDR2: SGHDN and FVKESK. The V gene lost 1 base and the J gene lost 5 bases, with 20 bases spanning the gap. The CDR3 spans 17 residues.